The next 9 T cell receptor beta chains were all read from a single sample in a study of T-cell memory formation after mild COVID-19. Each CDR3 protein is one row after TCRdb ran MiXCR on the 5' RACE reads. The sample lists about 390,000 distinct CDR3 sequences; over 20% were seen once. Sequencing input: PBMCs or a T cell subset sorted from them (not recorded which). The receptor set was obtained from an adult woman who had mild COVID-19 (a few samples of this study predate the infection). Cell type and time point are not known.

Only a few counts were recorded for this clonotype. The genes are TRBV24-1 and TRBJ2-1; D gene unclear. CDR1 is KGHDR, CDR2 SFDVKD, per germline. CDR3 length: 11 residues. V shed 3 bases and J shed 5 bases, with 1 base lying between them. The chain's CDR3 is CATSDNNEQFF. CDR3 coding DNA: TGTGCCACCAGTGATAACAATGAGCAGTTCTTC.

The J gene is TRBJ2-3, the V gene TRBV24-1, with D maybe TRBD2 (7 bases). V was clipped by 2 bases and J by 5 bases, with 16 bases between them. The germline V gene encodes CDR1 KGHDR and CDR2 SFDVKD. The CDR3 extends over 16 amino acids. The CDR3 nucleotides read TGTGCCACCAGTGATTGGGGGGGGGCTCGGGAAGATACGCAGTATTTT. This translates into CATSDWGGAREDTQYF.

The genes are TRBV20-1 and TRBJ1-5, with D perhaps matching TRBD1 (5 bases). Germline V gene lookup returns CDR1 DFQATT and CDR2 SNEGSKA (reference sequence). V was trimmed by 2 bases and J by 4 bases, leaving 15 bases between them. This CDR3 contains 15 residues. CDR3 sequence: CSARTGGRGNQPQHF. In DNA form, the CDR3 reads TGCAGTGCTAGAACGGGAGGAAGGGGTAATCAGCCCCAGCATTTT.

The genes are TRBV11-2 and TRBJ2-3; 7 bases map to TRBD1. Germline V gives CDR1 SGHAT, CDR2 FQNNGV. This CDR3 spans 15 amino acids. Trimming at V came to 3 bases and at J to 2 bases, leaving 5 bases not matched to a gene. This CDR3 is CASSFTGTDTDTQYF. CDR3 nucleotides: TGTGCCAGCAGCTTCACCGGGACAGACACAGATACGCAGTATTTT.

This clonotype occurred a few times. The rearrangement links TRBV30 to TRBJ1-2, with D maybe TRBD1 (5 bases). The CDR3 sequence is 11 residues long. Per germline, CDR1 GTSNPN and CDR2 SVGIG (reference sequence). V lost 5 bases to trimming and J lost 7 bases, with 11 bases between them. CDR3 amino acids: CAWYRSFGYTF. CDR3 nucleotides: TGTGCCTGGTACAGGTCCTTTGGCTACACCTTC.

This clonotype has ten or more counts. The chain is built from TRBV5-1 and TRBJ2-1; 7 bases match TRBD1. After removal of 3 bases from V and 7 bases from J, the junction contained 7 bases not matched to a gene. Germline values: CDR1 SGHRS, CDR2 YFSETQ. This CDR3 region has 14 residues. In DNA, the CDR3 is TGCGCCAGCAGCTCAGGTACAGGGGCAAATGAGCAGTTCTTC. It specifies CASSSGTGANEQFF.

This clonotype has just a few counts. CDR3 loop: CSARDLKFSGNTIYF. The CDR3, as DNA: TGCAGTGCTAGAGATCTTAAGTTCTCTGGAAACACCATATATTTT. The chain employs TRBV20-1 and TRBJ1-3, with D uncertain. V was shortened by 0 bases and J by 0 bases, with 9 bases between the two germline ends. CDR3 length: 15 amino acids. Germline V gives CDR1 DFQATT, CDR2 SNEGSKA (reference sequence).

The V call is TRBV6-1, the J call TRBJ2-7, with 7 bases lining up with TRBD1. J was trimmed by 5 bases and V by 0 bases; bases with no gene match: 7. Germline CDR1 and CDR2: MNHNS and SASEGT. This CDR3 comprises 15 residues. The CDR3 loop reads CASSEARTGTHEQYF. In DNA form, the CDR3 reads TGTGCCAGCAGTGAAGCGCGGACAGGTACCCACGAGCAGTACTTC.

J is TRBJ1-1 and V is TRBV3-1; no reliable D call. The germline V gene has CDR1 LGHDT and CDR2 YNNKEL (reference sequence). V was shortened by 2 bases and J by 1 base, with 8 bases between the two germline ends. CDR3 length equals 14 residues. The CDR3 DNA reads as TGTGCCAGCAGCCAAAAATGGGGGAACACTGAAGCTTTCTTT. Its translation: CASSQKWGNTEAFF.